This T cell receptor beta chain was retrieved from a study of cytomegalovirus exposure and HLA in healthy donors. PCR employed 60 Vbeta and 13 Jbeta primers. TCRdb's copy holds only in-frame clones and misses some; the assay was immunoSEQ multiplex PCR. Found here are about 180,000 clones, around 84% of them singletons; the top ten hold 0.95% to 1.5%. Study observations and caveats: No immune exposure information besides CMV serostatus was available.

On this clone itself: No antigen is known for it.

The clonotype was recovered from a girl aged 2 to 10 in good health and CMV-seropositive. The source material was PBMCs.

The CDR3 sequence: CAWRWTGADTQYF. In DNA form, the CDR3 reads TGTGCCTGGAGGTGGACAGGGGCAGATACGCAGTATTTT. This chain uses TRBV30 with TRBJ2-3; TRBD1 matches at 9 bases. Germline V gene lookup returns CDR1 GTSNPN and CDR2 SVGIG (reference sequence). The CDR3 has 13 amino acids. V lost 3 bases, J lost 4 bases, and 2 bases stayed unmatched.